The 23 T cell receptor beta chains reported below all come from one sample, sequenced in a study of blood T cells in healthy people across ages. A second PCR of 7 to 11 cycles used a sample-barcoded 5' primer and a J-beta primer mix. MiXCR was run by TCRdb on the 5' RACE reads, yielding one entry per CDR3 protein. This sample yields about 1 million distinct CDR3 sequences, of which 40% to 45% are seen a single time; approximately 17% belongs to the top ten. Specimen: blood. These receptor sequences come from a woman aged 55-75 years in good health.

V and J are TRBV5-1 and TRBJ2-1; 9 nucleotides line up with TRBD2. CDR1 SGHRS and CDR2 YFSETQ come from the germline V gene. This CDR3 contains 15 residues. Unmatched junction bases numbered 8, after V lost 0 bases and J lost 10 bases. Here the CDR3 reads CASSLEGSGSREQFF. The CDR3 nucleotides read TGCGCCAGCAGCTTGGAGGGTAGCGGGAGCCGGGAGCAGTTCTTC.

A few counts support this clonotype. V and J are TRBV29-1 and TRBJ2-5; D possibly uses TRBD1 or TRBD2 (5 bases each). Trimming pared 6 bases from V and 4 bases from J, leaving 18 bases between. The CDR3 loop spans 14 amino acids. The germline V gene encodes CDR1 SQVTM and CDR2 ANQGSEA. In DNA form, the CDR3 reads TGCAGCGTGGGAGACAGCCTCAGAGGAGAGACCCAGTACTTC. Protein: CSVGDSLRGETQYF.

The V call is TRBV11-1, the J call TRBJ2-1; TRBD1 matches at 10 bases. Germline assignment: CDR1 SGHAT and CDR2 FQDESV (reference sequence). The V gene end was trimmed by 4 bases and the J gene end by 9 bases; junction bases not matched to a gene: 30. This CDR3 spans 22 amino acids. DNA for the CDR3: TGTGCCAGCAGCTCAACTAGGGCCCCCCCCGGGACAGGGGATACAATTTATAGTGAGCAGTTCTTC. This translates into CASSSTRAPPGTGDTIYSEQFF.

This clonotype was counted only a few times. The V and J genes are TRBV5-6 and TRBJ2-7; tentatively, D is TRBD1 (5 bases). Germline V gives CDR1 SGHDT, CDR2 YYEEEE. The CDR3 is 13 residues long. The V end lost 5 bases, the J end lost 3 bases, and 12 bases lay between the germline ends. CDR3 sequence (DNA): TGTGCCAGCAGGCGCGGACAAAGCTACGAGCAGTACTTC. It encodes CASRRGQSYEQYF.

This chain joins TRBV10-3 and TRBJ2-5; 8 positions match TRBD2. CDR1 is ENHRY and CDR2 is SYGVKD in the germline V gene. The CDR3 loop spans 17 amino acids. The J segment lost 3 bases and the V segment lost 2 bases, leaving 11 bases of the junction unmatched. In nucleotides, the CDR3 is TGTGCCATCAGTGAGCGAATGGGAGACGGGGGGGAAGAGACCCAGTACTTC. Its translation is CAISERMGDGGEETQYF.

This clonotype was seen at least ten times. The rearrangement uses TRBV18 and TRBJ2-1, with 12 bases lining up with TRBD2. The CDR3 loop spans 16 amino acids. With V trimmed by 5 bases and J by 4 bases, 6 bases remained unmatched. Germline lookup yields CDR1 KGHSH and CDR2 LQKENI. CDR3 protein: CASSSRTSGKYNEQFF. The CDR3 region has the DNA TGTGCCAGCTCATCCCGGACTAGCGGGAAATACAATGAGCAGTTCTTC.

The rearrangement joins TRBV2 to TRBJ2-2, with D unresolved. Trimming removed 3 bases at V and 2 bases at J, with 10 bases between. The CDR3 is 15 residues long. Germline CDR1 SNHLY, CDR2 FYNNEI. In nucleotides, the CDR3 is TGTGCCAGCAGTGAGACCCGCGGCAACACCGGGGAGCTGTTTTTT. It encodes CASSETRGNTGELFF.

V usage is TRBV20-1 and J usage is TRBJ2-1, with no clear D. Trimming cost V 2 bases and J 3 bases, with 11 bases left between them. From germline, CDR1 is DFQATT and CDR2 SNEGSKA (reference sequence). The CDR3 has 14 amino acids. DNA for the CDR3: TGCAGTGCTAGACCTGGAATCGACTACAATGAGCAGTTCTTC. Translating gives CSARPGIDYNEQFF.

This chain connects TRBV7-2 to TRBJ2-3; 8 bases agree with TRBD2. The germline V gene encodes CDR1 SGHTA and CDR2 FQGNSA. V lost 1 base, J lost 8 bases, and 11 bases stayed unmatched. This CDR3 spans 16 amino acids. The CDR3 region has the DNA TGTGCCAGCAGCTTAGGCGTCGGACTAGGGACTAGTACGCAGTATTTT. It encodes CASSLGVGLGTSTQYF.

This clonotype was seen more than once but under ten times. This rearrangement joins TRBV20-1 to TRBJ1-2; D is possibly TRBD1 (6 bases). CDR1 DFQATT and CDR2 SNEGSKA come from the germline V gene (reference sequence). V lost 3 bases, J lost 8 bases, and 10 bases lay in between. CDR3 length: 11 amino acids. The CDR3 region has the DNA TGCAGTGCTAGGGGGGCTGAAGGCTACACCTTC. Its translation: CSARGAEGYTF.

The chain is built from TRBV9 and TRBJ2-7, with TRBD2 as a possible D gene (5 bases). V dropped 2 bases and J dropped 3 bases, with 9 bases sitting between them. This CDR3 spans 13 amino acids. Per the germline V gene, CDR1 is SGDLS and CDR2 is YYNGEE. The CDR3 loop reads CASSVTAGYEQYF. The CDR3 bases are TGTGCCAGCAGCGTGACGGCGGGCTACGAGCAGTACTTC.

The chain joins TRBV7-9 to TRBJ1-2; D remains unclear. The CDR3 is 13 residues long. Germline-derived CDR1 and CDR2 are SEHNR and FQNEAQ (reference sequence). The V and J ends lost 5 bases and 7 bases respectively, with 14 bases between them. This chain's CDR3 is CASSPGEWGGYTF. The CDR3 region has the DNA TGTGCCAGCAGCCCGGGAGAGTGGGGTGGCTACACCTTC.

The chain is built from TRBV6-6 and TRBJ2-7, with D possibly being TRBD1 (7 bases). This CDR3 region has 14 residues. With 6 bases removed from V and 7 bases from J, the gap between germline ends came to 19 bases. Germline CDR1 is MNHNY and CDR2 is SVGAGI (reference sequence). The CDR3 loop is CASRRDSLSMEQYF. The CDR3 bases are TGTGCCAGCAGGCGGGACAGCCTTTCGATGGAGCAGTACTTC.

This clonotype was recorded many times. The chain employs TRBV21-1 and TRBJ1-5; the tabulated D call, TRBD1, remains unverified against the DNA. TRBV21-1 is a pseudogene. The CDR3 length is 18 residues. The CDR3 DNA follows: TGTGCCAGCAGCAAAGTAGGGAAGGGGCCTGAAGGCCACCAGCCCCAGCATTTT. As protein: CASSKVGKGPEGHQPQHF.

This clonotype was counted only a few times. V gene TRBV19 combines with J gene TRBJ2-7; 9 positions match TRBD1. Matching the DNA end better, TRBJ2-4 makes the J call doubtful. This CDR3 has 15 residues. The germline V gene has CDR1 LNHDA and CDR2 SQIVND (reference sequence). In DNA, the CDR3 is TGTGCCAGTAGCACCGGGACAGGGTATCAGACCATTCAGTACTTC. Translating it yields CASSTGTGYQTIQYF.

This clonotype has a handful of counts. The CDR3 is CASSPRQGILGEQYF. CDR3 bases: TGTGCCAGCAGCCCCCGACAGGGGATATTAGGGGAGCAGTACTTC. The chain uses TRBV7-9 and TRBJ2-7, with 8 positions matching TRBD1. The CDR3 loop spans 15 amino acids. Per germline, CDR1 SEHNR and CDR2 FQNEAQ (reference sequence). The V gene end was trimmed by 5 bases and the J gene end by 7 bases; junction bases not matched to a gene: 13.

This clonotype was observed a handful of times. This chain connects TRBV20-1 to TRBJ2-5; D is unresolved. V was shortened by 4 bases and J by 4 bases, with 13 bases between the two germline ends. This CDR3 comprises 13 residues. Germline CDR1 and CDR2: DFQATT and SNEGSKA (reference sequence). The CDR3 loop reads CSATFEAVETQYF. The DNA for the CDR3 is TGCAGTGCTACGTTTGAGGCAGTAGAGACCCAGTACTTC.

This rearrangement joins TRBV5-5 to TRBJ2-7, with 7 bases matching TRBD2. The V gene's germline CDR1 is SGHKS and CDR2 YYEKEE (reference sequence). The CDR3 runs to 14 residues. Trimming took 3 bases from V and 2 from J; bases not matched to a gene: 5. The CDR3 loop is CASSWVAGPYEQYF. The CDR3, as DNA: TGTGCCAGCAGCTGGGTAGCGGGCCCCTACGAGCAGTACTTC.

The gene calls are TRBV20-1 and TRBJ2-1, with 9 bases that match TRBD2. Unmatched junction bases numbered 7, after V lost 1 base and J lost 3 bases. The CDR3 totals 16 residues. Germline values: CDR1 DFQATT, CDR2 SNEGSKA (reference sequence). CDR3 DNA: TGCAGTGCTAGAGTCCTTAGCGGGAGTCTCTACAATGAGCAGTTCTTC. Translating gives CSARVLSGSLYNEQFF.

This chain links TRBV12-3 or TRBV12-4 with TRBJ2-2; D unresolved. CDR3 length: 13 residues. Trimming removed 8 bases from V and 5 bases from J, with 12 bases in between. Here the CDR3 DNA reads TGTGCCAGCGTGCCGAGCGTAACCGGGGAGCTGTTTTTT. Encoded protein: CASVPSVTGELFF.

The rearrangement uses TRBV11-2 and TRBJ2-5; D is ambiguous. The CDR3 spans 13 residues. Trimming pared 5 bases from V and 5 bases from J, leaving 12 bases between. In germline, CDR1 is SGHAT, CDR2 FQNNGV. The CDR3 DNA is TGTGCCAGCAGCCTATATAGTCTGGAGACCCAGTACTTC. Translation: CASSLYSLETQYF.

CDR3 in DNA: TGTGCCAGCAACCCGACAGGGAACACCGGGGAGCTGTTTTTT. Translating it yields CASNPTGNTGELFF. The chain recombines TRBV27 with TRBJ2-2; weak D call: TRBD1 (6 bases). The germline V gene encodes CDR1 MNHEY and CDR2 SMNVEV (reference sequence). The CDR3 spans 14 residues. V gave up 7 bases and J gave up 1 base, with 10 bases separating them.

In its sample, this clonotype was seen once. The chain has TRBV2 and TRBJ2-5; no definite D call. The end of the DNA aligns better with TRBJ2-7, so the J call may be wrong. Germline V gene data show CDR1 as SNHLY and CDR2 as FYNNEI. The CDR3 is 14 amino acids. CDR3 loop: CASSDVGNSYEQYF. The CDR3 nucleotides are TGTGCCAGCAGTGACGTGGGAAACTCCTACGAGCAGTACTTC.